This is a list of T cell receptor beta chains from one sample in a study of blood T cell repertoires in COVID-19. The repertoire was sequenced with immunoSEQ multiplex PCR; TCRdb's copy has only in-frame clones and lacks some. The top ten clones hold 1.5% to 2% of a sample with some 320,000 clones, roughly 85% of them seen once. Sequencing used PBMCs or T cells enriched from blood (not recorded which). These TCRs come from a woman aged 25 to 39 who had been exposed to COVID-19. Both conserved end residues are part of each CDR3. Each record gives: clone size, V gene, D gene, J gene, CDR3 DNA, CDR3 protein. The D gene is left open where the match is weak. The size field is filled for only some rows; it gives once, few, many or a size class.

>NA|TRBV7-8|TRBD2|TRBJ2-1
TGTGCCAGCAGCTTTGAACTAGCGGGAGGGCCAATTGATGAGCAGTTCTTC
CASSFELAGGPIDEQFF
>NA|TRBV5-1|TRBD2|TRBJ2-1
TGCGCCAGCCGCACAGGGACTAGTGTCAATGAGCAGTTCTTC
CASRTGTSVNEQFF
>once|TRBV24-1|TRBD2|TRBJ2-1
TGTGCCACCAGTGACACTAGCGGGGGGTCCTACAATGAGCAGTTCTTC
CATSDTSGGSYNEQFF
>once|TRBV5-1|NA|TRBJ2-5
TGCGCCAGCAGCTTGACAGGGATAACTGAGACCCAGTACTTC
CASSLTGITETQYF
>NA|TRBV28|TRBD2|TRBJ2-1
TGTGCCAGCAGTTTATGGTCGGGGGGACCTGTCAATGAGCAGTTCTTC
CASSLWSGGPVNEQFF
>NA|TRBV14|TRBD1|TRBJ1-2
TGTGCCAGCAGCCAAGTCGAAGGGGGCGGAGGCTACACCTTC
CASSQVEGGGGYTF
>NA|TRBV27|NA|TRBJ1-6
TGTGCCAGCAGTCCATCCCAGGGTGTGAATTCACCCCTCCACTTT
CASSPSQGVNSPLHF
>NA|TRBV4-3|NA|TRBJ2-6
TGCGCCAGCAGCCAAGATCCGGGGGTCTCTGGGGCCAACGTCCTGACTTTC
CASSQDPGVSGANVLTF
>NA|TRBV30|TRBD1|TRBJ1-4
TGTGCCTATGCGACAGGGACTGGGCCGAATGAAAAACTGTTTTTT
CAYATGTGPNEKLFF
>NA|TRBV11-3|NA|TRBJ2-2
TGTGCCAGCAGCTTAGTTTTTACAGGGCACACCGGGGAGCTGTTTTTT
CASSLVFTGHTGELFF
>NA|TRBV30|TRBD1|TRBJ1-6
TGTGCCTGGAGTCGCCCACAGGGGAGCTCCTATAATTCACCCCTCCACTTT
CAWSRPQGSSYNSPLHF
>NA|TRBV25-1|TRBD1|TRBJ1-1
TGTGCCAGCAGAGGACAGGGTATCACTGAAGCTTTCTTT
CASRGQGITEAFF
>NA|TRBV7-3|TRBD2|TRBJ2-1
TGTGCCAGCAGCTTAGGGCTAGCGGGAGAAACTGAGCAGTTCTTC
CASSLGLAGETEQFF
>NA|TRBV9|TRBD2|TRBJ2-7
TGTGCCAGCAGCGTAAGGACTAGCGGGAGCGAGCAGTACTTC
CASSVRTSGSEQYF
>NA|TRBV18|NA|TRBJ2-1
TGTGCCAGCTCACCACCGGGTCCGGGCAATGAGCAGTTCTTC
CASSPPGPGNEQFF
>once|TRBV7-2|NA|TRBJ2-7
TGTGCCAGCCAGCCCCTGCTAGGCCTTAAGGAGCAGTACTTC
CASQPLLGLKEQYF
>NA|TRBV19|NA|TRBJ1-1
TGTGCCAGTTCATACAGGCCGAACACTGAAGCTTTCTTT
CASSYRPNTEAFF
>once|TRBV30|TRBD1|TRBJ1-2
TGTGCCTGGAGCCCGGGACAGGGTGTTAACTATGGCTACACCTTC
CAWSPGQGVNYGYTF
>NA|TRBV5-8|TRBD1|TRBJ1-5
TGTGCCAGCAGCCGGGACAGGCGGAATCAGCCCCAGCATTTT
CASSRDRRNQPQHF
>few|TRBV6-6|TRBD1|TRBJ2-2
TGTGCCAGCAGTTGGTCCCCAGGGGGCGGGGAGCTGTTTTTT
CASSWSPGGGELFF
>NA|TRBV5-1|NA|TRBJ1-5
TGCGCCAGCAGCTTGGCCCCAGGGGCCGGTGGCAATCAGCCCCAGCATTTT
CASSLAPGAGGNQPQHF
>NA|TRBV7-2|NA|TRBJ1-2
TGTGCCAGCAGCCCTTATGGTCCCTCTATCGGCTACACCTTC
CASSPYGPSIGYTF